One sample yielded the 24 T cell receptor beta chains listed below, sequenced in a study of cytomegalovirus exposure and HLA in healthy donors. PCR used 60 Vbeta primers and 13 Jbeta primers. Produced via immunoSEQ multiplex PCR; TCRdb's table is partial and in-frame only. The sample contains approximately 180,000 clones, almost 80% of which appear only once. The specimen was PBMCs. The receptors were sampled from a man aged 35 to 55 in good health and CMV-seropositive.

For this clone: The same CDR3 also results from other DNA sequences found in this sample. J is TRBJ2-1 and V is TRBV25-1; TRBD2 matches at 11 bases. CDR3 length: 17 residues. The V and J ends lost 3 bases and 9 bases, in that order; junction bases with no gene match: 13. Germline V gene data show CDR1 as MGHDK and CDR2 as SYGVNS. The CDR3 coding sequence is TGTGCCAGCAGTGAGTTTATGGGACTAGCGGCGATAGGTGAGCAGTTCTTC. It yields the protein CASSEFMGLAAIGEQFF.

The CDR3 nucleotides read TGTGCCAGCAGTTACGGAACCGGGACTAGCAATGATCGGCAGTACTTC. It yields the protein CASSYGTGTSNDRQYF. The rearrangement joins TRBV6-6 to TRBJ2-7; the match to TRBD2 covers 9 bases. The CDR3 totals 16 residues. V was clipped by 2 bases and J by 9 bases; unmatched bases: 14. Germline V lookup: CDR1 MNHNY, CDR2 SVGAGI (reference sequence).

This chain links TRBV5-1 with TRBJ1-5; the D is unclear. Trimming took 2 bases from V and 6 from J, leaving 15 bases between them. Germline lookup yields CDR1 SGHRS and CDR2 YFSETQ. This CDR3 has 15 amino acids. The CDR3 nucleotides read TGCGCCAGCAGCTTAAGTCCCGGGGTCAGTCAGCCCCAGCATTTT. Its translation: CASSLSPGVSQPQHF.

The CDR3 DNA reads TGTGCCAGCAGTGAAGCGCTTTTGGGAGGGGGCAATGAGCAGTTCTTC. Translated: CASSEALLGGGNEQFF. This rearrangement joins TRBV6-1 to TRBJ2-1; possibly TRBD2 for D (7 bases). The germline V and J ends were trimmed by 0 bases and 6 bases, with 15 bases remaining between them. The CDR3 consists of 16 residues. Germline V lookup: CDR1 MNHNS, CDR2 SASEGT.

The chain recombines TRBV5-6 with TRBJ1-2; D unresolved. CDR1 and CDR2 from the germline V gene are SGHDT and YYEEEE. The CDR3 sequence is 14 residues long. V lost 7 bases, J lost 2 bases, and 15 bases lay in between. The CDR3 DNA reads TGTGCCAGCCACGCGGGGTTGGTAAACTATGGCTACACCTTC. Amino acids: CASHAGLVNYGYTF.

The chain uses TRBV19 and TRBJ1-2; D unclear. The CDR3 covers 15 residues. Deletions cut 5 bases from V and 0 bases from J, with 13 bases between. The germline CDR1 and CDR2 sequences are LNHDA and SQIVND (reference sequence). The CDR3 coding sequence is TGTGCCAGTAGTGCCTCGTCCCAGGCTAACTATGGCTACACCTTC. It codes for CASSASSQANYGYTF. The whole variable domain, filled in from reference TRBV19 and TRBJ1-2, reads DGGITQSPKYLFRKEGQNVTLSCEQNLNHDAMYWYRQDPGQGLRLIYYSQIVNDFQKGDIAEGYSVSREKKESFPLTVTSAQKNPTAFYLCASSASSQANYGYTFGSGTRLTVV.

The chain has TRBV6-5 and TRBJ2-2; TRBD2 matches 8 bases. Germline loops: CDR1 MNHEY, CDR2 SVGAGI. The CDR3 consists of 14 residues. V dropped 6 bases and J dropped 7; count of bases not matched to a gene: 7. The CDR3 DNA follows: TGTGCCAGCAGGGATCGGGGGGGACTCGGGGAGCTGTTTTTT. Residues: CASRDRGGLGELFF.

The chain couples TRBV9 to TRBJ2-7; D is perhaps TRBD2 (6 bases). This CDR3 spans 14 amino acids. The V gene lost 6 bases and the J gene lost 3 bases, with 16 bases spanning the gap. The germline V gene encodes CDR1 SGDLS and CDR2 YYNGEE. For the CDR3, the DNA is TGTGCCAGCATTACCCCTAGCGACGGCTACGAGCAGTACTTC. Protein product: CASITPSDGYEQYF.

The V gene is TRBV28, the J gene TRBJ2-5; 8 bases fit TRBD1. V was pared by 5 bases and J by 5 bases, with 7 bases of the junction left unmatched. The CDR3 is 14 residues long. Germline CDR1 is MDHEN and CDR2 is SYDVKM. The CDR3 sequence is CASSNRQGSETQYF. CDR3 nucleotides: TGTGCCAGCAGTAATCGACAGGGGAGCGAGACCCAGTACTTC. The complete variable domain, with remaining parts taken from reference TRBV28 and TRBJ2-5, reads DVKVTQSSRYLVKRTGEKVFLECVQDMDHENMFWYRQDPGLGLRLIYFSYDVKMKEKGDIPEGYSVSREKKERFSLILESASTNQTSMYLCASSNRQGSETQYFGPGTRLLVL.

The CDR3 DNA reads as TGTGCCAGCAGTGGGACAGGGAGCGACACTGAAGCTTTCTTT. Amino acids: CASSGTGSDTEAFF. The chain uses TRBV27 and TRBJ1-1; the match to TRBD1 covers 9 bases. CDR1 is MNHEY and CDR2 is SMNVEV in the germline V gene (reference sequence). The CDR3 extends over 14 amino acids. With 5 bases clipped from V and 3 bases from J, the junction kept 4 bases outside the gene matches.

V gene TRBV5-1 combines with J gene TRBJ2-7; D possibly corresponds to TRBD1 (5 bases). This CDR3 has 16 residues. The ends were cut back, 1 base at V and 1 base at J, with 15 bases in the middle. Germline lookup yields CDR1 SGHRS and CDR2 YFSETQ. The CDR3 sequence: CASSLSGPPESYEQYF. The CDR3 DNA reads TGCGCCAGCAGCTTGTCAGGGCCCCCCGAGTCCTACGAGCAGTACTTC.

This CDR3 reads CASSLEGGSEQFF. CDR3 nucleotide sequence: TGTGCCAGCAGCCTCGAAGGAGGGAGTGAGCAGTTCTTC. The chain has TRBV7-2 and TRBJ2-1; possibly TRBD2 for D (6 bases). Germline V gives CDR1 SGHTA, CDR2 FQGNSA. The germline V and J ends were trimmed by 5 bases and 9 bases, with 14 bases remaining between them. The CDR3 covers 13 residues.

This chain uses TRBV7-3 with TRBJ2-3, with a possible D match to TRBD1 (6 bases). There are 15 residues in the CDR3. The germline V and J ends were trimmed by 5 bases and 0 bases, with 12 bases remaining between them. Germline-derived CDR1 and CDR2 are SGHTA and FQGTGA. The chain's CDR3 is CASSKLGGSTDTQYF. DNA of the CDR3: TGTGCCAGCAGCAAATTAGGGGGAAGCACAGATACGCAGTATTTT. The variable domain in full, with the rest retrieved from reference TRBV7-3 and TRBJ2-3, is GAGVSQTPSNKVTEKGKYVELRCDPISGHTALYWYRQSLGQGPEFLIYFQGTGAADDSGLPNDRFFAVRPEGSVSTLKIQRTERGDSAVYLCASSKLGGSTDTQYFGPGTRLTVL.

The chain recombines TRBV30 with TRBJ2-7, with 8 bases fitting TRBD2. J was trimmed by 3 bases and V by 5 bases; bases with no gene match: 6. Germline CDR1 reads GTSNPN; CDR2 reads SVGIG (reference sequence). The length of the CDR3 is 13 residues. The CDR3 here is CAWSTGLVYEQYF. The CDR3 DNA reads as TGTGCCTGGTCCACGGGACTAGTCTACGAGCAGTACTTC.

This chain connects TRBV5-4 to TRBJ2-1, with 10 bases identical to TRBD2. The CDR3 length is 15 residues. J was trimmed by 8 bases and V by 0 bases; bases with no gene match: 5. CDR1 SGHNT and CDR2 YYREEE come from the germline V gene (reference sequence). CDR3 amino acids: CASSLEALAGDEQFF. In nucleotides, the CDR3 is TGTGCCAGCAGCTTGGAGGCCCTAGCGGGAGATGAGCAGTTCTTC.

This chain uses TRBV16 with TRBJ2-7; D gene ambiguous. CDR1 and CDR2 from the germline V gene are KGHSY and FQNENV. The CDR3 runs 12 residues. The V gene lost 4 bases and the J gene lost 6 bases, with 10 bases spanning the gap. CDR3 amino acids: CASSLPPSEQYF. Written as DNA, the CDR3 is TGTGCCAGCAGCCTACCTCCGAGCGAGCAGTACTTC.

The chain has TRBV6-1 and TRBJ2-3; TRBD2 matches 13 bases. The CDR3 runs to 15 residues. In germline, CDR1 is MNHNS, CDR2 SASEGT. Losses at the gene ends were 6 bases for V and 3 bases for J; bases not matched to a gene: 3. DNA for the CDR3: TGTGCCAGCAGCCGACTAGCGGGAGGAACAGATACGCAGTATTTT. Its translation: CASSRLAGGTDTQYF.

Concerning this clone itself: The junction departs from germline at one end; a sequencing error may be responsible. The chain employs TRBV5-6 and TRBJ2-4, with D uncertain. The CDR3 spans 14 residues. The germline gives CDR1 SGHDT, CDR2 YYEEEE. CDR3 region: CASSLGRQKNSQYF. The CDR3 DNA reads TGTGCCAGCAGCTTGGGTCGGCAGAAAAACAGTCAGTACTTC.

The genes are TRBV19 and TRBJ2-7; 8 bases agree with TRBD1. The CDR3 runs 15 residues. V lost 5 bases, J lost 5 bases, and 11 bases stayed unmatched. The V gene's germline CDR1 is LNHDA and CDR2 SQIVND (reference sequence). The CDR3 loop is CASSPQGATGDEQYF. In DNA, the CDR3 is TGTGCCAGTAGTCCCCAAGGGGCGACAGGGGACGAGCAGTACTTC.

The CDR3 spells CASSSRGLAGYNEQFF. Written as DNA, the CDR3 is TGTGCCAGCAGCTCAAGGGGACTAGCAGGTTACAATGAGCAGTTCTTC. The chain has TRBV7-9 and TRBJ2-1, with 9 bases aligning to TRBD2. With 4 bases clipped from V and 4 bases from J, the junction kept 8 bases outside the gene matches. The CDR3 is made up of 16 amino acids. Germline-derived CDR1 and CDR2 are SEHNR and FQNEAQ (reference sequence).

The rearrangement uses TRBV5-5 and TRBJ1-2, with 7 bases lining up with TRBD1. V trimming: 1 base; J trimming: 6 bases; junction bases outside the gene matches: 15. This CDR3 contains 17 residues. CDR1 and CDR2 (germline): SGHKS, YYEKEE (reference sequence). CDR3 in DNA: TGTGCCAGCAGCTTGTTCTTGCAGGGGGTAGGTTTCGATGGCTACACCTTC. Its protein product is CASSLFLQGVGFDGYTF.

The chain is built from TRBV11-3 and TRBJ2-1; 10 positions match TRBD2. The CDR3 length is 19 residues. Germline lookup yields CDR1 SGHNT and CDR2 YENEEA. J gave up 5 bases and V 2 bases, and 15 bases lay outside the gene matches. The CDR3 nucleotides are TGTGCCAGCAGCTTAACCTACTGGATGGCTAGCGGGAGCCACAATGAGCAGTTCTTC. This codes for CASSLTYWMASGSHNEQFF.

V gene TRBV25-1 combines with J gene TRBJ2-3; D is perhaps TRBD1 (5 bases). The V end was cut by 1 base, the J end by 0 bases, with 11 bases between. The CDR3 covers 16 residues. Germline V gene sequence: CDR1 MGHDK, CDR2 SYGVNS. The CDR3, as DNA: TGTGCCAGCAGTGAATGGGGCGGCACTAGCACAGATACGCAGTATTTT. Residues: CASSEWGGTSTDTQYF.

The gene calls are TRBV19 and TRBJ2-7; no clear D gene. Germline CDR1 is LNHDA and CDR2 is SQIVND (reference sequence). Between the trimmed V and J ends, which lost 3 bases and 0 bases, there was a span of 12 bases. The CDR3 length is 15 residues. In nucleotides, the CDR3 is TGTGCCAGTAGTATCCAAACGTACAGCTCCTACGAGCAGTACTTC. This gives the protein CASSIQTYSSYEQYF.